Following are 25 T cell receptor beta chains from one sample sequenced in a study of blood T cells in healthy people across ages. Using a J-beta primer mix together with a sample-barcoded 5' primer, a second PCR was run for roughly 6 to 11 cycles. TCRdb analysed the 5' RACE reads with MiXCR anew, one entry per CDR3 protein. The data contain about 680,000 distinct CDR3 sequences, around 48% of them seen just once; the ten biggest clones take up roughly 31%. Material for sequencing was blood. The receptors stem from a woman aged 60 to 75 in good health.

This clonotype was picked up many times. This chain connects TRBV5-1 to TRBJ1-1, with a tentative D call TRBD1 (5 bases). The V end lost 0 bases, the J end lost 1 base, and 10 bases lay between the germline ends. CDR3 length: 15 amino acids. Germline-derived CDR1 and CDR2 are SGHRS and YFSETQ. This chain's CDR3 is CASSLVETGNTEAFF. In nucleotides, the CDR3 is TGCGCCAGCAGCTTGGTCGAAACAGGGAACACTGAAGCTTTCTTT.

Comments on this clonotype: Compared with germline, one end of the junction differs, possibly owing to a read error. This rearrangement joins TRBV11-1 to TRBJ2-7; D perhaps matches TRBD2 (6 bases). The CDR3 length is 23 residues. Per germline, CDR1 SGHAT and CDR2 FQDESV (reference sequence). The CDR3 sequence is CASSLRVPLTLTAGGGEVYEQYF. In DNA, the CDR3 is TGTGCGAGCAGCTTACGGGTTCCCCTCACACTTACAGCTGGAGGCGGGGAGGTGTACGAGCAGTACTTC.

V and J are TRBV6-5 and TRBJ2-6; D perhaps matches TRBD1 (6 bases). The V end lost 6 bases, the J end lost 4 bases, and 19 bases lay between the germline ends. CDR1 and CDR2 (germline): MNHEY, SVGAGI. CDR3 size: 17 residues. The CDR3 nucleotides read TGTGCCAGCAGCTTAACAGGGAATGGGGTCGGGGCCAACGTCCTGACTTTC. This codes for CASSLTGNGVGANVLTF.

J is TRBJ1-1 and V is TRBV12-3 or TRBV12-4; D is possibly TRBD1 (5 bases). The V and J ends lost 6 bases and 1 base respectively, with 12 bases between them. This CDR3 has 14 amino acids. This CDR3 is CASRGYGQNTEAFF. The CDR3 DNA reads TGTGCCAGCAGAGGATATGGACAGAACACTGAAGCTTTCTTT.

The count of this clonotype is one. The junction departs from germline at one end; a sequencing error may be responsible. The genes are TRBV6-6 and TRBJ1-4, with D maybe TRBD1 (5 bases). This CDR3 is built from 16 residues. Germline CDR1 is MNHNY and CDR2 is SVGAGI (reference sequence). The chain's CDR3 is CASSTGTEYTNEKLFF. CDR3 DNA: TGTGCCAGCAGTACTGGGACCGAATATACTAATGAGAAACTGTTTTTT.

The chain has TRBV6-6 and TRBJ1-2, with 8 bases fitting TRBD1. J lost 1 base, V lost 7 bases, and 2 bases had no gene match. CDR1 is MNHNY, CDR2 SVGAGI, per germline (reference sequence). The CDR3 spans 13 residues. The CDR3 DNA is TGTGCCAGCAAGACAGGGGTTAACTATGGCTACACCTTC. Encoded protein: CASKTGVNYGYTF.

The V gene is TRBV24-1, the J gene TRBJ1-5, with D hard to call. CDR1 is KGHDR and CDR2 is SFDVKD in the germline V gene. The germline V and J ends were trimmed by 5 bases and 3 bases, with 13 bases remaining between them. The CDR3 has 15 amino acids. CDR3 amino acids: CATSVAAGNNQPQHF. CDR3 nucleotides: TGTGCCACCAGTGTCGCAGCAGGTAACAATCAGCCCCAGCATTTT.

In its sample, this clonotype was seen a few times. This chain uses TRBV9 with TRBJ2-1; TRBD2 aligns across 10 bases. The DNA end is a closer match to TRBJ2-7, so the J assignment may be wrong. The CDR3 contains 17 residues. The germline gives CDR1 SGDLS, CDR2 YYNGEE. The CDR3, as DNA: TGTGCCAGCAGCGTGGGGCCCGGGACTAGCGTCCCGGATGAGCAGTACTTC. It specifies CASSVGPGTSVPDEQYF.

This chain links TRBV18 with TRBJ2-5; no reliable D call. Germline-derived CDR1 and CDR2 are KGHSH and LQKENI. V was trimmed by 4 bases and J by 5 bases, leaving 14 bases between them. CDR3 size: 14 residues. This CDR3 reads CASSQNQGSETQYF. Written as DNA, the CDR3 is TGTGCCAGCTCACAGAATCAAGGGTCGGAGACCCAGTACTTC.

This clonotype was observed a few times. The genes are TRBV25-1 and TRBJ2-3, with TRBD2 matching 9 bases. CDR3 length equals 14 residues. V was clipped by 7 bases and J by 2 bases; unmatched bases: 4. Germline V lookup: CDR1 MGHDK, CDR2 SYGVNS. The CDR3 sequence is CASKTSGATDTQYF. CDR3 in DNA: TGTGCCAGCAAGACTAGCGGCGCCACAGATACGCAGTATTTT.

With respect to this clonotype: Germline and junction disagree at one end, which may indicate a read error. J is TRBJ2-4 and V is TRBV10-3; D assignment may be TRBD1 or TRBD2 (6 bases each). Per germline, CDR1 ENHRY and CDR2 SYGVKD. The CDR3 has 13 amino acids. CDR3 amino acids: CAISGLQGGGQYF. The DNA for the CDR3 is TGCGCCATCAGTGGGCTACAGGGAGGTGGGCAGTACTTC.

This clonotype has more than one count but fewer than ten. The chain recombines TRBV28 with TRBJ1-6, with a weak D call TRBD1 (6 bases). CDR1 and CDR2 from the germline V gene are MDHEN and SYDVKM. The CDR3 is 15 amino acids. V was clipped by 3 bases and J by 8 bases, with 14 bases between them. CDR3 sequence reads: CASSFRRGLYSPLHF. The CDR3 bases are TGTGCCAGCAGTTTTCGGCGGGGGCTTTATTCACCCCTCCACTTT. Full variable domain (rest looked up from reference TRBV28 and TRBJ1-6): DVKVTQSSRYLVKRTGEKVFLECVQDMDHENMFWYRQDPGLGLRLIYFSYDVKMKEKGDIPEGYSVSREKKERFSLILESASTNQTSMYLCASSFRRGLYSPLHFGNGTRLTVT.

The chain is built from TRBV20-1 and TRBJ1-2; D ambiguous. The CDR3 extends over 10 amino acids. The germline V gene has CDR1 DFQATT and CDR2 SNEGSKA (reference sequence). Trimming stripped 6 bases from V and 3 bases from J, with 5 bases between. The DNA of the CDR3 is TGCAGTGCCCCTGACTATGGCTACACCTTC. This encodes CSAPDYGYTF.

The J gene is TRBJ2-3, the V gene TRBV30; a possible D gene is TRBD1 (6 bases). Deletions cut 3 bases from V and 2 bases from J, with 12 bases between. The germline CDR1 and CDR2 sequences are GTSNPN and SVGIG (reference sequence). The CDR3 is made up of 14 amino acids. The DNA for the CDR3 is TGTGCCTGGAGGGCGGACAGTGCCACAGATACGCAGTATTTT. Protein: CAWRADSATDTQYF. Filled out from reference TRBV30 and TRBJ2-3, the complete variable domain reads SQTIHQWPATLVQPVGSPLSLECTVEGTSNPNLYWYRQAAGRGLQLLFYSVGIGQISSEVPQNLSASRPQDRQFILSSKKLLLSDSGFYLCAWRADSATDTQYFGPGTRLTVL.

This clonotype was seen ten or more times. The chain joins TRBV29-1 to TRBJ1-2; D unclear. V shed 4 bases and J shed 8 bases, with 14 bases lying between them. CDR1 is SQVTM, CDR2 ANQGSEA, per germline. The CDR3 covers 12 residues. CDR3 sequence reads: CSVGTSEDGYTF. As DNA, the CDR3 is TGCAGCGTTGGAACCTCTGAGGACGGCTACACCTTC.

CDR3 in amino acids: CASSRGLAGGEYEQYF. In DNA, the CDR3 is TGCGCCAGCAGCCGGGGACTAGCGGGGGGCGAATACGAGCAGTACTTC. The gene calls are TRBV4-3 and TRBJ2-7; 15 bases agree with TRBD2. V lost 4 bases and J lost 4; bases outside the gene matches: 5. Germline-derived CDR1 and CDR2 are LGHNA and YSLEER. This CDR3 comprises 16 residues.

The chain links TRBV25-1 to TRBJ1-2, with 10 nucleotides matching TRBD1. The V gene's germline CDR1 is MGHDK and CDR2 SYGVNS. CDR3 length equals 15 residues. V lost 6 bases to trimming and J lost 3 bases; unmatched junction nucleotides: 7. The CDR3 bases are TGTGCCAGCAGCCCCCTCGGACAGGGGGACTATGGCTACACCTTC. Protein sequence: CASSPLGQGDYGYTF.

The chain joins TRBV11-2 to TRBJ2-1, with 7 nucleotides matching TRBD2. Germline assignment: CDR1 SGHAT and CDR2 FQNNGV. Losses at the gene ends were 0 bases for V and 3 bases for J; bases not matched to a gene: 17. The CDR3 has 20 residues. Written as DNA, the CDR3 is TGTGCCAGCAGCTTAGATTCGCGGGGGAGTTGGGGCCTTTTCTACAATGAGCAGTTCTTC. Amino acids: CASSLDSRGSWGLFYNEQFF.

This clonotype was counted once. The rearrangement uses TRBV6-5 and TRBJ2-5; 15 positions match TRBD2. The CDR3 is made up of 14 amino acids. Germline V gene lookup returns CDR1 MNHEY and CDR2 SVGAGI. V was pared by 4 bases and J by 12 bases, with 6 bases of the junction left unmatched. The DNA of the CDR3 is TGTGCCAGCAGTTCGGGACTAGCGGGAGGCCGGGAGTACTTC. It yields the protein CASSSGLAGGREYF.

The chain joins TRBV5-1 to TRBJ2-3; tentatively, D is TRBD1 or TRBD2 (5 bases each). CDR3 length: 13 amino acids. V was clipped by 1 base and J by 6 bases, with 9 bases between them. Germline V CDR1 and CDR2: SGHRS, YFSETQ. CDR3 in amino acids: CASSLSGGDTQYF. The CDR3 coding sequence is TGCGCCAGCAGCTTGTCTGGGGGTGATACGCAGTATTTT.

In its sample, this clonotype was seen a few times. V is TRBV2 and J is TRBJ2-3, with D perhaps matching TRBD1 (6 bases). The V gene lost 3 bases and the J gene lost 1 base, with 8 bases spanning the gap. Germline values: CDR1 SNHLY, CDR2 FYNNEI. The CDR3 has 14 amino acids. The CDR3 loop reads CASSDRGGTDTQYF. As DNA, the CDR3 is TGTGCCAGCAGTGACAGGGGCGGCACAGATACGCAGTATTTT.

This clonotype was observed a handful of times. The J gene is TRBJ2-5, the V gene TRBV7-3; a possible D gene is TRBD2 (7 bases). V lost 5 bases, J lost 3 bases, and 10 bases lay in between. Germline assignment: CDR1 SGHTA and CDR2 FQGTGA. The CDR3 runs 13 residues. The CDR3 coding sequence is TGTGCCAGCAGCGGGGGGGCGGAAGAGACCCAGTACTTC. It is translated as CASSGGAEETQYF.

The V gene is TRBV20-1, the J gene TRBJ2-2; D may be TRBD2 (6 bases). The length of the CDR3 is 15 residues. Germline values: CDR1 DFQATT, CDR2 SNEGSKA (reference sequence). Trimming pared 5 bases from V and 1 base from J, leaving 14 bases between. The CDR3 protein is CSADAGTGNTGELFF. Written as DNA, the CDR3 is TGCAGTGCTGACGCCGGGACTGGGAACACCGGGGAGCTGTTTTTT.

The table lists this clonotype with a few counts. The V and J genes are TRBV2 and TRBJ2-3, with D unclear. Germline-derived CDR1 and CDR2 are SNHLY and FYNNEI. The CDR3 sequence is 13 residues long. The V gene lost 7 bases and the J gene lost 6 bases, with 14 bases spanning the gap. The CDR3 region is CASTQPDWDTQYF. The CDR3 nucleotides read TGTGCCAGCACCCAACCCGACTGGGATACGCAGTATTTT.

This clonotype was counted between two and nine times. The V gene is TRBV11-1, the J gene TRBJ2-3; a weak D match, TRBD2 (5 bases). CDR3 size: 17 residues. With 6 bases removed from V and 2 bases from J, the gap between germline ends came to 21 bases. Germline lookup yields CDR1 SGHAT and CDR2 FQDESV (reference sequence). The CDR3 region is CASRDRASHGYTDTQYF. CDR3 DNA sequence: TGTGCCAGCAGGGATAGGGCTAGCCACGGATACACAGATACGCAGTATTTT.